This entry is about one TCR beta chain. How the authors handled the data: By means of reference gene primer amplification, nucleated cell counts were estimated. Method: immunoSEQ multiplex PCR; TCRdb's copy keeps in-frame clones and lacks some. The DNA was the basis for D and trimming; V, J and clone size are from that table. The table lists over 65,000 clones, 88% of them singletons. The data belong to a study of blood T cell repertoires in COVID-19. Turning to the study itself: COVID-19 samples collected from the United States, Italy and Spain covered acute and convalescent phases. T cells, B-cell-depleted T cells, or PBMCs provided the cDNA or gDNA that served as material.

The sequencing input was peripheral blood. This sequence was found in a woman aged 55-75 years with acute or convalescent COVID-19.

The CDR3 DNA follows: TGTGCCAGTAGTATAGGGGGCCTCGGGACAGGGGGCACTGAAGCTTTCTTT. Translation: CASSIGGLGTGGTEAFF. This sequence joins TRBV19 and TRBJ1-1, with TRBD1 identical over 11 bases. After removal of 1 base from V and 4 bases from J, the junction contained 8 bases not matched to a gene. The CDR3 consists of 17 residues. The germline CDR1 and CDR2 sequences are LNHDA and SQIVND (reference sequence).